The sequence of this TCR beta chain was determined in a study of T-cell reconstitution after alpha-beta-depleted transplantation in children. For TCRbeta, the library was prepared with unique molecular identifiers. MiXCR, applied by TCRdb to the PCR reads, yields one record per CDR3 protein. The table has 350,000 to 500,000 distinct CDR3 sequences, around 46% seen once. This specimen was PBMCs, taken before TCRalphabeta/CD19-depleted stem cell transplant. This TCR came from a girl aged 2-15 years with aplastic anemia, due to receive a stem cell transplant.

DNA of the CDR3: TGCAGTGCGGCCAGGACAGGGTCTGGAAACACCATATATTTT. This gives the protein CSAARTGSGNTIYF. The chain has TRBV20-1 and TRBJ1-3, with TRBD1 identical over 8 bases. After removal of 6 bases from V and 1 base from J, the junction contained 5 bases not matched to a gene. Germline V gene data show CDR1 as DFQATT and CDR2 as SNEGSKA (reference sequence). This CDR3 spans 14 amino acids.